This section outlines one T cell receptor beta chain sequence together with its context. Germline V lookup: CDR1 SNHLY, CDR2 FYNNEI. The V end lost 7 bases, the J end lost 8 bases, and 20 bases lay between the germline ends. The CDR3 length is 14 residues. The sample is drawn from a study of shared clonotypes between healthy human individuals. Background on the study: A couple of women and three men aged 18 to 49 made up the donors.

The authors split each subset's genomic DNA evenly across several immunoSEQ plates. TCRdb keeps only in-frame clones here, not all; method: immunoSEQ multiplex PCR. The sample lists 2.3 million or so clones; over 85% were seen once. The donor population consisted of healthy HIV-negative adults with no recent acute infections or vaccinations. The specimen sequenced was naive CD4+ T cells from PBMCs. Subset meaning: CD45RA+ positively selected. This sequence originates from a young man in good health. Some clones in this sample may be carry-over from other donors' samples. V is TRBV2 and J is TRBJ1-1; tentatively, D is TRBD1 (6 bases). The CDR3 is CASITEGGATEAFF. The CDR3 nucleotides are TGTGCCAGCATCACCGAGGGGGGTGCTACCGAAGCTTTCTTT.